Listed below are T cell receptor beta chains from one sample, sequenced in a study of shared clonotypes between healthy human individuals. TCRdb keeps only in-frame clones here, not all; method: immunoSEQ multiplex PCR. The table includes over a million clones, about 80% detected once. The sequenced sample was memory CD4+ T cells from PBMCs. The receptors were sampled from a young man in good health. Some clones in this sample may be carry-over from other donors' samples. CDR3s leave out the opening cysteine and the closing phenylalanine or tryptophan.

V gene	J gene	CDR3 protein
TRBV5-1	TRBJ1-1	ASSLRQGATEAF
TRBV7-2	TRBJ2-5	ASSLGFQETQY
TRBV6-5	TRBJ2-7	ASSRTGGRYEQY
TRBV14	TRBJ1-2	ASSQSWSGGVYT
TRBV28	TRBJ1-1	ASNEANTEAF
TRBV6-1	TRBJ2-5	ASSTPGGPH
TRBV29-1	TRBJ2-7	SVVYYEQY
TRBV5-5	TRBJ1-1	ASSLYGTTEAF
TRBV19	TRBJ2-2	ATVGAAPTGELF
TRBV28	TRBJ2-4	ASSLRGGTNIQY
TRBV14	TRBJ1-4	ASSQDGGRNEKLF
TRBV21-1	TRBJ1-5	ASSKHDRGAYSNQPQH
TRBV9	TRBJ2-1	ASGLAGGNEQF
TRBV7-2	TRBJ1-2	ASSLAGGDYGYT
TRBV28	TRBJ1-5	ASNSPWGSVAPQH
TRBV2	TRBJ2-7	ATSYSSYEQY
TRBV19	TRBJ2-7	ASSMDHRGTYEQY
TRBV28	TRBJ2-5	ASSLIGQGETQY
TRBV4-2	TRBJ2-7	ASSQASGRAGHEQY
TRBV11-2	TRBJ1-2	ASSSGQGYGYT
TRBV28	TRBJ1-5	ASSLGGTQPQH
TRBV6-5	TRBJ1-6	ASRPATGYNSPLH
TRBV7-3	TRBJ2-2	ASSFGSTGELF
TRBV20-1	TRBJ2-1	SARKGIEQF